This TCR beta chain was identified in a study of blood T cell repertoires in COVID-19. The length of the CDR3 is 15 residues. V lost 0 bases to trimming and J lost 5 bases; unmatched junction nucleotides: 4. CDR1 and CDR2 from the germline V gene are LNHDA and SQIVND (reference sequence). This clone was detected only once. Sequencing was performed with immunoSEQ multiplex PCR; in TCRdb, only in-frame clones are kept and a portion is missing. The sample carries fewer than 400,000 clones, about nine tenths recorded once. The sequence derives from a man in his fifties or sixties who had recovered from COVID-19. The material sequenced was PBMCs or T cells enriched from blood (not recorded which). This chain links TRBV19 with TRBJ1-5; 7 bases are shared with TRBD1. The CDR3, as DNA: TGTGCCAGTAGTATAGAGACAGGGCGGGATCAGCCCCAGCATTTT. Translating gives CASSIETGRDQPQHF.